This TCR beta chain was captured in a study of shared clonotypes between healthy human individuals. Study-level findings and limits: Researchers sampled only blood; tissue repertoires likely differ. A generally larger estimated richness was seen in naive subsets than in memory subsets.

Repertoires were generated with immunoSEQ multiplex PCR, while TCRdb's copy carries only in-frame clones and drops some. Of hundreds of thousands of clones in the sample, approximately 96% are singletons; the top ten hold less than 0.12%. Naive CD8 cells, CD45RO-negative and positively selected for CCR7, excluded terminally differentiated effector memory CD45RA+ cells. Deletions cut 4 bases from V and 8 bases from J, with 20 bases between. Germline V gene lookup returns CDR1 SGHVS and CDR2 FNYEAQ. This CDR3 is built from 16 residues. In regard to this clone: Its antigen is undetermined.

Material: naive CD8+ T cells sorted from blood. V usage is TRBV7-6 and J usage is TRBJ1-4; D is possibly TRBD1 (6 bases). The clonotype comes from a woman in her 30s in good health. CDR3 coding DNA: TGTGCCAGCAGCTGGGGGCCCTGGGCAGGGCAGGAAAAACTGTTTTTT. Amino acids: CASSWGPWAGQEKLFF.